A selection of T cell receptor beta chains follows, all from one sample in a study of blood T cells in healthy people across ages. TCRdb fed the 5' RACE reads into MiXCR, producing one record per CDR3 protein. The sample consists of roughly 900,000 distinct CDR3 sequences, roughly 50% of them appearing once. The sequencing input was blood. These receptors all come from a man younger than 40 in good health. The CDR3 runs from the conserved cysteine through the conserved F or W. The D gene is left open where the match is weak. Only part of the rows carry a size: once, few, many, or a class if the clone is expanded.

TRBV20-1	.	TRBJ2-7	TRBD1	CSASGQGASYEQYF	TGCAGTGCTAGTGGACAGGGGGCTTCCTACGAGCAGTACTTC
TRBV6-1	few	TRBJ2-7	TRBD1	CASKTSWAGGYEQYF	TGTGCCAGCAAGACATCGTGGGCAGGGGGCTACGAGCAGTACTTC
TRBV7-9	.	TRBJ1-2	TRBD1	CANSLDRGRVYGYTF	TGTGCCAACAGCTTAGACAGGGGGCGCGTCTATGGCTACACCTTC
TRBV7-2	.	TRBJ2-7	.	CASSSNWGRVDEQYF	TGTGCCAGCAGCTCTAACTGGGGGCGCGTCGACGAGCAGTACTTC
TRBV6-2/TRBV6-3	few	TRBJ1-2	.	CASSGVARKGYTF	TGTGCCAGCAGTGGGGTAGCGAGGAAGGGCTACACCTTC
TRBV29-1	.	TRBJ1-1	TRBD1	CSVSKTGGVEAFF	TGCAGCGTCTCGAAGACAGGGGGCGTTGAAGCTTTCTTT
TRBV5-6	.	TRBJ1-2	.	CASSQTWGYTF	TGTGCCAGCAGCCAGACCTGGGGCTACACCTTC
TRBV29-1	.	TRBJ2-7	.	CSVQFATAYEQYF	TGCAGCGTGCAATTTGCTACGGCCTACGAGCAGTACTTC
TRBV20-1	.	TRBJ1-4	TRBD1	CSAETRDRGPINEKLFF	TGCAGTGCTGAAACCCGGGACAGGGGTCCCATTAATGAAAAACTGTTTTTT
TRBV20-1	.	TRBJ1-2	.	CSASSAGTNYGYTF	TGCAGTGCTAGCTCGGCCGGCACTAACTATGGCTACACCTTC
TRBV20-1	many	TRBJ2-7	.	CSARDLRGHEQYF	TGCAGTGCTAGAGATCTGCGTGGCCACGAGCAGTACTTC
TRBV20-1	.	TRBJ1-4	.	CSAPHNALPEKLFF	TGCAGTGCCCCTCACAACGCCCTCCCTGAAAAACTGTTTTTT
TRBV27	few	TRBJ1-1	.	CASRRAWNTEAFF	TGTGCCAGCAGGAGGGCCTGGAACACTGAAGCTTTCTTT
TRBV20-1	few	TRBJ2-1	.	CSARRYDSHNEQFF	TGCAGTGCTAGACGGTATGACAGTCACAATGAGCAGTTCTTC
TRBV3-1	many	TRBJ2-7	.	CASSQDTLYEQYF	TGTGCCAGCAGCCAGGACACCCTCTACGAGCAGTACTTC
TRBV9	.	TRBJ2-7	.	CASSVGPGWRPYEQYF	TGTGCCAGCAGCGTAGGACCGGGATGGCGTCCCTACGAGCAGTACTTC
TRBV13	.	TRBJ2-1	.	CASSLELGLEQFF	TGTGCCAGCAGCTTAGAATTAGGGCTGGAGCAGTTCTTC
TRBV7-9	few	TRBJ1-1	TRBD1	CAGSTGGRPEAFF	TGTGCCGGAAGTACAGGGGGAAGACCCGAAGCTTTCTTT
TRBV4-3	.	TRBJ2-5	.	CASSPRGEVETQYF	TGCGCCAGCAGCCCCCGGGGAGAGGTGGAGACCCAGTACTTC
TRBV5-1	many	TRBJ2-7	.	CASSLAFPGFSYEQYF	TGCGCCAGCAGCTTGGCCTTTCCCGGCTTCTCCTACGAGCAGTACTTC
TRBV4-1	.	TRBJ1-4	.	CASSQFMTRTNEKLFF	TGCGCCAGCAGCCAATTCATGACACGAACTAATGAAAAACTGTTTTTT
TRBV29-1	.	TRBJ1-2	.	CSVSDGVTEGGYTF	TGCAGCGTTTCCGACGGGGTCACGGAAGGGGGCTACACCTTC
TRBV20-1	.	TRBJ2-7	.	CSAREGAGRSYEQYF	TGCAGTGCTAGAGAAGGCGCAGGGCGCTCCTACGAGCAGTACTTC
TRBV29-1	few	TRBJ2-3	TRBD2	CSVESGTSGGITDTQYF	TGCAGCGTTGAATCGGGGACTAGCGGGGGGATCACAGATACGCAGTATTTT
TRBV7-6	.	TRBJ1-4	TRBD1	CASSPGTGAEKLFF	TGTGCCAGCAGCCCCGGGACAGGGGCCGAAAAACTGTTTTTT
TRBV29-1	.	TRBJ2-1	.	CSVESDTSFEQFF	TGCAGCGTTGAATCGGACACAAGCTTTGAGCAGTTCTTC
TRBV5-6	.	TRBJ1-1	TRBD1	CASSLIFGTGAPNTEAFF	TGTGCCAGCAGCTTGATTTTTGGGACAGGGGCGCCAAACACTGAAGCTTTCTTT
TRBV4-2	once	TRBJ2-2	.	CASSQGRQGTTGELFF	TGTGCCAGCAGCCAAGGCCGTCAGGGGACCACCGGGGAGCTGTTTTTT
TRBV4-3	.	TRBJ2-2	.	CASSQGSGRNTGELFF	TGCGCCAGCAGCCAAGGTTCCGGACGGAACACCGGGGAGCTGTTTTTT
TRBV5-1	few	TRBJ2-7	.	CASSLSSGENYEQYF	TGCGCCAGCAGCTTGTCTTCAGGTGAAAATTACGAGCAGTACTTC
TRBV7-8	.	TRBJ2-7	TRBD1	CASSSGTEYYEQYF	TGTGCCAGCAGCTCGGGGACAGAGTACTACGAGCAGTACTTC
TRBV20-1	.	TRBJ1-4	.	CSARDSPNEKLFF	TGCAGTGCTAGAGACAGCCCTAATGAAAAACTGTTTTTT
TRBV5-1	.	TRBJ2-7	.	CASSWGTNTYEQYF	TGCGCCAGCAGCTGGGGGACAAATACCTACGAGCAGTACTTC
TRBV21-1	few	TRBJ2-7	.	CASGAFSGLPQGEQYF	TGTGCCAGCGGAGCCTTTTCGGGACTACCTCAAGGCGAGCAGTACTTC
TRBV11-2	.	TRBJ2-1	.	CASASYNEQFF	TGTGCCAGCGCCTCGTACAATGAGCAGTTCTTC
TRBV27	.	TRBJ2-5	TRBD2	CASRPGLAGGEQYF	TGTGCCAGCAGACCGGGACTAGCGGGAGGTGAGCAGTACTTC